The rows below give T cell receptor beta chains drawn from one sample of a study of cytomegalovirus exposure and HLA in healthy donors. The table came from immunoSEQ multiplex PCR; TCRdb's copy has only in-frame clones and leaves some out. The sample consists of approximately 220,000 clones, 76% of them appearing once. Sequencing was carried out using PBMCs. The receptors originated from a man younger than 30 in good health and CMV-seronegative. Both conserved end residues are part of each CDR3. D genes are given only for firm matches. Clone size appears in some rows only: once, few, many, or a class for an expanded clone.

d_gene: NA
v_gene: TRBV6-6
abundance: NA
j_gene: TRBJ2-7
CDR3aa: CASSYSSSVAYEQYF
CDR3nt: TGTGCCAGCAGTTACTCCTCTAGCGTAGCCTACGAGCAGTACTTC

d_gene: TRBD1
v_gene: TRBV5-5
abundance: NA
j_gene: TRBJ2-2
CDR3aa: CASSSRDRVKFKNTGELFF
CDR3nt: TGTGCCAGCAGCTCTAGGGACAGGGTGAAATTCAAAAACACCGGGGAGCTGTTTTTT

d_gene: NA
v_gene: TRBV7-9
abundance: NA
j_gene: TRBJ1-2
CDR3aa: CSSSLSAQGSYGYTF
CDR3nt: TGTTCCAGCAGCTTAAGTGCTCAGGGGTCGTATGGCTACACCTTC

d_gene: NA
v_gene: TRBV7-9
abundance: NA
j_gene: TRBJ2-5
CDR3aa: CASSLLAAVQETQYF
CDR3nt: TGTGCCAGCAGCTTATTAGCGGCTGTACAAGAGACCCAGTACTTC

d_gene: TRBD1
v_gene: TRBV27
abundance: NA
j_gene: TRBJ2-1
CDR3aa: CASSWTGPPGNEQFF
CDR3nt: TGTGCCAGCAGTTGGACAGGGCCCCCGGGGAATGAGCAGTTCTTC

d_gene: TRBD2
v_gene: TRBV5-1
abundance: few
j_gene: TRBJ2-2
CDR3aa: CASSSPASGANTGELFF
CDR3nt: TGCGCCAGCAGCTCCCCGGCTAGCGGGGCTAACACCGGGGAGCTGTTTTTT

d_gene: NA
v_gene: TRBV30
abundance: NA
j_gene: TRBJ1-5
CDR3aa: CACPRGDQPQHF
CDR3nt: TGTGCCTGCCCCCGGGGGGATCAGCCCCAGCATTTT

d_gene: NA
v_gene: TRBV7-2
abundance: NA
j_gene: TRBJ2-5
CDR3aa: CASSNRQAQDF
CDR3nt: TGTGCCAGCAGCAACCGACAGGCGCAAGACTTC

d_gene: NA
v_gene: TRBV4-1
abundance: NA
j_gene: TRBJ2-1
CDR3aa: CASSQDQGYGNEQFF
CDR3nt: TGCGCCAGCAGCCAAGATCAGGGATATGGCAATGAGCAGTTCTTC

d_gene: TRBD2
v_gene: TRBV9
abundance: NA
j_gene: TRBJ2-2
CDR3aa: CASSPSGSSTGELFF
CDR3nt: TGTGCCAGCAGCCCCAGCGGGAGTAGCACCGGGGAGCTGTTTTTT

d_gene: TRBD1
v_gene: TRBV15
abundance: NA
j_gene: TRBJ1-1
CDR3aa: CATSPRQGNTEAFF
CDR3nt: TGTGCCACCAGCCCCAGACAGGGGAACACTGAAGCTTTCTTT

d_gene: NA
v_gene: TRBV19
abundance: few
j_gene: TRBJ1-2
CDR3aa: CASSMMRGGYTF
CDR3nt: TGTGCCAGTAGCATGATGCGCGGCGGCTACACCTTC

d_gene: NA
v_gene: TRBV27
abundance: NA
j_gene: TRBJ1-4
CDR3aa: CASSIDMINEKLFF
CDR3nt: TGTGCCAGCAGTATAGATATGATTAATGAAAAACTGTTTTTT

d_gene: TRBD1
v_gene: TRBV18
abundance: NA
j_gene: TRBJ2-7
CDR3aa: CASSVPGQGSYEQYF
CDR3nt: TGTGCCAGCTCAGTACCGGGACAGGGTTCCTACGAGCAGTACTTC

d_gene: TRBD2
v_gene: TRBV7-3
abundance: NA
j_gene: TRBJ2-1
CDR3aa: CASSPTTGLAGGPSSYNEQFF
CDR3nt: TGTGCCAGCAGCCCCACAACCGGACTAGCGGGAGGGCCGAGCTCCTACAATGAGCAGTTCTTC

d_gene: NA
v_gene: TRBV5-5
abundance: NA
j_gene: TRBJ1-1
CDR3aa: CASSPGQYWGTEAFF
CDR3nt: TGTGCCAGCAGCCCCGGACAGTACTGGGGCACTGAAGCTTTCTTT

d_gene: TRBD1
v_gene: TRBV7-2
abundance: NA
j_gene: TRBJ1-4
CDR3aa: CASSLGGGKEKLFF
CDR3nt: TGTGCCAGCAGCTTAGGAGGGGGCAAGGAAAAACTGTTTTTT

d_gene: TRBD1
v_gene: TRBV5-1
abundance: NA
j_gene: TRBJ2-5
CDR3aa: CASSLAGGSGKETQYF
CDR3nt: TGCGCCAGCAGCTTGGCAGGGGGCTCAGGGAAAGAGACCCAGTACTTC

d_gene: TRBD2
v_gene: TRBV7-6
abundance: NA
j_gene: TRBJ2-7
CDR3aa: CASSLASGPDEQYF
CDR3nt: TGTGCCAGCAGCTTGGCTAGCGGACCGGATGAGCAGTACTTC

d_gene: NA
v_gene: TRBV27
abundance: NA
j_gene: TRBJ1-2
CDR3aa: CASRTREYGYTF
CDR3nt: TGTGCCAGCAGAACGAGGGAATATGGCTACACCTTC

d_gene: NA
v_gene: TRBV5-4
abundance: NA
j_gene: TRBJ2-5
CDR3aa: CASSLLDWAETQYF
CDR3nt: TGTGCCAGCAGCCTCCTTGATTGGGCGGAGACCCAGTACTTC

d_gene: NA
v_gene: TRBV6-4
abundance: NA
j_gene: TRBJ2-3
CDR3aa: CASSDSTGEDTQYF
CDR3nt: TGTGCCAGCAGTGACTCGACGGGGGAGGATACGCAGTATTTT

d_gene: TRBD1
v_gene: TRBV18
abundance: NA
j_gene: TRBJ1-2
CDR3aa: CASSPGTGSSLQGYTF
CDR3nt: TGTGCCAGCTCGCCCGGGACAGGGTCTTCTCTGCAGGGCTACACCTTC

d_gene: NA
v_gene: TRBV5-6
abundance: NA
j_gene: TRBJ1-1
CDR3aa: CASSRVVTQEAFF
CDR3nt: TGTGCCAGCAGCCGGGTTGTGACCCAAGAAGCTTTCTTT

d_gene: NA
v_gene: TRBV28
abundance: NA
j_gene: TRBJ1-5
CDR3aa: CASRSGGQSFQPQHF
CDR3nt: TGTGCCAGCAGAAGCGGGGGGCAGAGCTTTCAGCCCCAGCATTTT

d_gene: NA
v_gene: TRBV6-1
abundance: NA
j_gene: TRBJ2-1
CDR3aa: CASSELPDSYNEQFF
CDR3nt: TGTGCCAGCAGTGAACTCCCGGACAGCTACAATGAGCAGTTCTTC

d_gene: NA
v_gene: TRBV27
abundance: NA
j_gene: TRBJ1-4
CDR3aa: CASSPNQRRGEKLFF
CDR3nt: TGTGCCAGCAGTCCCAACCAGCGCCGGGGTGAAAAACTGTTTTTT

d_gene: TRBD1
v_gene: TRBV7-9
abundance: NA
j_gene: TRBJ2-4
CDR3aa: CASSSSLRGPENIQYF
CDR3nt: TGTGCCAGCAGCTCATCCCTCAGGGGGCCGGAAAACATTCAGTACTTC

d_gene: NA
v_gene: TRBV4-2
abundance: NA
j_gene: TRBJ2-2
CDR3aa: CASSQDPGGHNTGELFF
CDR3nt: TGTGCCAGCAGCCAAGATCCTGGGGGACACAACACCGGGGAGCTGTTTTTT

d_gene: TRBD1
v_gene: TRBV9
abundance: NA
j_gene: TRBJ1-2
CDR3aa: CASSTRTGASYGYTF
CDR3nt: TGTGCCAGCAGCACAAGAACAGGGGCTAGCTATGGCTACACCTTC

d_gene: NA
v_gene: TRBV5-1
abundance: once
j_gene: TRBJ1-4
CDR3aa: CASSLSGGVIGEKLFF
CDR3nt: TGCGCCAGCAGCTTGAGTGGAGGGGTGATAGGTGAAAAACTGTTTTTT

d_gene: NA
v_gene: TRBV6-1
abundance: NA
j_gene: TRBJ1-2
CDR3aa: CASSEEEGDRYGYTF
CDR3nt: TGTGCCAGCAGTGAAGAGGAAGGGGATCGGTATGGCTACACCTTC

d_gene: NA
v_gene: TRBV27
abundance: NA
j_gene: TRBJ2-1
CDR3aa: CAAGRGSSYNEQFF
CDR3nt: TGTGCCGCCGGAAGGGGATCCTCCTACAATGAGCAGTTCTTC

d_gene: NA
v_gene: TRBV27
abundance: once
j_gene: TRBJ2-5
CDR3aa: CASSEGSGETQYF
CDR3nt: TGTGCCAGCAGTGAAGGCTCAGGGGAGACCCAGTACTTC

d_gene: TRBD1
v_gene: TRBV27
abundance: NA
j_gene: TRBJ2-7
CDR3aa: CASSFNTGTQGREQYF
CDR3nt: TGTGCCAGCAGTTTCAATACCGGGACACAGGGGCGCGAGCAGTACTTC

d_gene: NA
v_gene: TRBV21-1
abundance: NA
j_gene: TRBJ1-3
CDR3aa: CASIQARGNTIYF
CDR3nt: TGTGCCAGCATACAGGCGCGTGGAAACACCATATATTTT

d_gene: NA
v_gene: TRBV30
abundance: NA
j_gene: TRBJ2-1
CDR3aa: CAWRRGGNEQFF
CDR3nt: TGTGCCTGGAGAAGGGGGGGCAACGAGCAGTTCTTC

d_gene: TRBD2
v_gene: TRBV6-8
abundance: NA
j_gene: TRBJ2-7
CDR3aa: CASSYTKPEREGPYEQYF
CDR3nt: TGTGCCAGCAGTTACACTAAACCCGAGCGGGAGGGCCCCTACGAGCAGTACTTC

d_gene: NA
v_gene: TRBV30
abundance: NA
j_gene: TRBJ2-7
CDR3aa: CAWSGLRGYEQYF
CDR3nt: TGTGCCTGGAGTGGGTTACGGGGCTACGAGCAGTACTTC

d_gene: NA
v_gene: TRBV6-5
abundance: NA
j_gene: TRBJ1-6
CDR3aa: CASSPQGPGNSPLHF
CDR3nt: TGTGCCAGCAGTCCCCAGGGCCCTGGAAATTCACCCCTCCACTTT

d_gene: TRBD1
v_gene: TRBV11-2
abundance: NA
j_gene: TRBJ1-3
CDR3aa: CASSSRDRGSGNTIYF
CDR3nt: TGTGCCAGCAGCAGCCGGGACAGGGGGTCTGGAAACACCATATATTTT

d_gene: NA
v_gene: TRBV9
abundance: NA
j_gene: TRBJ2-7
CDR3aa: CASSSTITNEQYF
CDR3nt: TGTGCCAGCAGCTCGACAATAACCAACGAGCAGTACTTC

d_gene: TRBD2
v_gene: TRBV27
abundance: NA
j_gene: TRBJ2-3
CDR3aa: CASSLSSSGRVYF
CDR3nt: TGTGCCAGCAGTTTATCGTCTAGCGGGAGGGTGTATTTT

d_gene: TRBD2
v_gene: TRBV7-9
abundance: NA
j_gene: TRBJ2-5
CDR3aa: CASSLASGQETQYF
CDR3nt: TGTGCCAGCAGCTTAGCTAGCGGGCAAGAGACCCAGTACTTC

d_gene: NA
v_gene: TRBV7-9
abundance: NA
j_gene: TRBJ1-1
CDR3aa: CASSGSGTEAFF
CDR3nt: TGTGCCAGCAGTGGGAGTGGCACTGAAGCTTTCTTT

d_gene: TRBD1
v_gene: TRBV11-2
abundance: NA
j_gene: TRBJ1-1
CDR3aa: CASSLDYRQGVGLAEAFF
CDR3nt: TGTGCCAGCAGCTTAGATTATCGACAGGGAGTGGGGTTGGCTGAAGCTTTCTTT

d_gene: NA
v_gene: TRBV6-1
abundance: few
j_gene: TRBJ1-5
CDR3aa: CASRGQNSNQPQHF
CDR3nt: TGTGCCAGCAGGGGACAAAATAGCAATCAGCCCCAGCATTTT

d_gene: NA
v_gene: TRBV19
abundance: NA
j_gene: TRBJ1-2
CDR3aa: CASSPTGALYGYTF
CDR3nt: TGTGCCAGTAGTCCCACAGGAGCCCTCTATGGCTACACCTTC

d_gene: NA
v_gene: TRBV4-1
abundance: NA
j_gene: TRBJ2-7
CDR3aa: CASSQEGLALDYEQYF
CDR3nt: TGCGCCAGCAGCCAAGAGGGACTCGCTCTAGACTACGAGCAGTACTTC

d_gene: NA
v_gene: TRBV7-9
abundance: NA
j_gene: TRBJ1-2
CDR3aa: CASSLAAVYGYTF
CDR3nt: TGTGCCAGCAGCTTAGCGGCAGTCTATGGCTACACCTTC

d_gene: TRBD2
v_gene: TRBV5-4
abundance: NA
j_gene: TRBJ2-3
CDR3aa: CASSLLASGRANTQYF
CDR3nt: TGTGCCAGCAGCTTGTTGGCTAGCGGGAGAGCGAATACGCAGTATTTT

d_gene: TRBD1
v_gene: TRBV30
abundance: NA
j_gene: TRBJ1-2
CDR3aa: CAWSRRDSNYGYTF
CDR3nt: TGTGCCTGGAGCCGCCGGGACAGCAACTATGGCTACACCTTC

d_gene: NA
v_gene: TRBV7-9
abundance: NA
j_gene: TRBJ1-2
CDR3aa: CASSSRISYGYTF
CDR3nt: TGTGCCAGCAGCTCTAGAATCAGCTATGGCTACACCTTC

d_gene: TRBD1
v_gene: TRBV15
abundance: NA
j_gene: TRBJ1-2
CDR3aa: CATSREDRGRYGYTF
CDR3nt: TGTGCCACCAGCAGAGAGGACAGGGGCCGCTATGGCTACACCTTC

d_gene: NA
v_gene: TRBV10-3
abundance: few
j_gene: TRBJ2-5
CDR3aa: CAISGTKETQYF
CDR3nt: TGTGCCATCAGCGGGACAAAAGAGACCCAGTACTTC